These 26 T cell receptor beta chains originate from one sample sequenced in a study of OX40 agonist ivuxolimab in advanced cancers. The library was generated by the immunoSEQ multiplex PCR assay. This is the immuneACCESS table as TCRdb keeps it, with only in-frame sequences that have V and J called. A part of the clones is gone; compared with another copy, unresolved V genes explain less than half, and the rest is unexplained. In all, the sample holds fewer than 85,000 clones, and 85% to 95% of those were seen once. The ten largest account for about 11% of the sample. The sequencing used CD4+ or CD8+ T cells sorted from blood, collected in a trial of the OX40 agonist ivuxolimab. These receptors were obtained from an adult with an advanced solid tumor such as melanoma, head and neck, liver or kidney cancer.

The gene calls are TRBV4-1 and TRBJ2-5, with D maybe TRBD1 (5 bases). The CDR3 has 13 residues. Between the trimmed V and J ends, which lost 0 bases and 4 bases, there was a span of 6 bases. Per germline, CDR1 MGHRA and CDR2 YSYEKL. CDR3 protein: CASSQEQGETQYF. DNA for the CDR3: TGCGCCAGCAGCCAAGAGCAGGGAGAGACCCAGTACTTC.

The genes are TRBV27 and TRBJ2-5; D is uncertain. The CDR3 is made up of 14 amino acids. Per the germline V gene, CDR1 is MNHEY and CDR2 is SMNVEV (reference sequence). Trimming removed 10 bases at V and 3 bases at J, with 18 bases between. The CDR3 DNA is TGTGCCACGCGCCCGCTTGGCCAGGAAGAGACCCAGTACTTC. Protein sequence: CATRPLGQEETQYF.

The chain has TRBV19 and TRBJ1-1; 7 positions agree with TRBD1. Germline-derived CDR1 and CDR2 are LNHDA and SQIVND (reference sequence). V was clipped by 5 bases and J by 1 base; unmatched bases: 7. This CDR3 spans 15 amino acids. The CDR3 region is CASSSWTGGNTEAFF. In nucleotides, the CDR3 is TGTGCCAGTAGTTCCTGGACAGGCGGGAACACTGAAGCTTTCTTT. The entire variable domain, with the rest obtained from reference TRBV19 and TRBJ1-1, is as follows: DGGITQSPKYLFRKEGQNVTLSCEQNLNHDAMYWYRQDPGQGLRLIYYSQIVNDFQKGDIAEGYSVSREKKESFPLTVTSAQKNPTAFYLCASSSWTGGNTEAFFGQGTRLTVV.

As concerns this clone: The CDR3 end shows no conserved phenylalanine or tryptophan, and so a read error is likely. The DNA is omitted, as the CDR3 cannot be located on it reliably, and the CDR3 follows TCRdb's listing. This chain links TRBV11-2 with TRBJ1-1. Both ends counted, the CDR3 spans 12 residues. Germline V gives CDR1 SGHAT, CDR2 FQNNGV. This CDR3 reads CASSSFRDGLSL.

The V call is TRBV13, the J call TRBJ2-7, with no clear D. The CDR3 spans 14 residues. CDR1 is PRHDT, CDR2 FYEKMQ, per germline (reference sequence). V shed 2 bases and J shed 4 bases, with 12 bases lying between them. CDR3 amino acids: CASSLREARYEQYF. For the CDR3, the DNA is TGTGCCAGCAGCTTAAGGGAAGCCCGGTACGAGCAGTACTTC.

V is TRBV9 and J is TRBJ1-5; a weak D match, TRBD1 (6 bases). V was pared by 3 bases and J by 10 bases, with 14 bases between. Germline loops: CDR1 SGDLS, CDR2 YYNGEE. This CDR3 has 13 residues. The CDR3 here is CASSAGGANPQHF. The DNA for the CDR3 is TGTGCCAGCAGCGCCGGGGGGGCGAATCCCCAGCATTTT.

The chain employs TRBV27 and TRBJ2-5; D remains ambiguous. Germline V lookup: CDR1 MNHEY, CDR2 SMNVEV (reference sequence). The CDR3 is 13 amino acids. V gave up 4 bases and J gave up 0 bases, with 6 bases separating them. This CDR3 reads CASSSEYQETQYF. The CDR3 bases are TGTGCCAGCAGTTCGGAGTACCAAGAGACCCAGTACTTC.

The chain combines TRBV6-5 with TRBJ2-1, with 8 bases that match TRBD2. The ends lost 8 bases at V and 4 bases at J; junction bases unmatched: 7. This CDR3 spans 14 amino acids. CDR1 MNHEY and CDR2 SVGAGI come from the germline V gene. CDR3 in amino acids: CASAGGSSYNEQFF. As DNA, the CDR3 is TGTGCCAGCGCGGGGGGCTCCTCTTACAATGAGCAGTTCTTC.

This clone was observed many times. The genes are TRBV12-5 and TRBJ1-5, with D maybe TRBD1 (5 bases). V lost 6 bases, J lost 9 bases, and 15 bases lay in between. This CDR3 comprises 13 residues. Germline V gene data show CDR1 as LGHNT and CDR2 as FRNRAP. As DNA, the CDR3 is TGTGCTAGTGGATCACAGGCCCCGTGGCCCCAGCATTTT. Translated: CASGSQAPWPQHF.

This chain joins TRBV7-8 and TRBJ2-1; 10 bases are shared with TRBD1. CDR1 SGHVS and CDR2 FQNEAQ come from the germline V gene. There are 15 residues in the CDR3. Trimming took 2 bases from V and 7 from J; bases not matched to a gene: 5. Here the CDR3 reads CASSLTGTGVNEQFF. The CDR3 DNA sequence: TGTGCCAGCAGCTTAACTGGGACAGGGGTAAATGAGCAGTTCTTC.

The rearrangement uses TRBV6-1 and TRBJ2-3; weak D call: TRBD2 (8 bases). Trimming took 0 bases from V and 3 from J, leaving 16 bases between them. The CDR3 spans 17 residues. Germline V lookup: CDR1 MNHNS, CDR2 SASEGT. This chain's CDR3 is CASSEAPGGGATDTQYF. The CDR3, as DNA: TGTGCCAGCAGTGAAGCGCCGGGAGGGGGCGCGACAGATACGCAGTATTTT.

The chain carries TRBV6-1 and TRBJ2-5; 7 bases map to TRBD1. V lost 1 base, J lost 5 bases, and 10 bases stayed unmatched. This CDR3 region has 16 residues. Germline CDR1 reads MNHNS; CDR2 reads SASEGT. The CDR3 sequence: CASSEGVQGGAETQYF. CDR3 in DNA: TGTGCCAGCAGTGAAGGGGTACAAGGGGGCGCGGAGACCCAGTACTTC.

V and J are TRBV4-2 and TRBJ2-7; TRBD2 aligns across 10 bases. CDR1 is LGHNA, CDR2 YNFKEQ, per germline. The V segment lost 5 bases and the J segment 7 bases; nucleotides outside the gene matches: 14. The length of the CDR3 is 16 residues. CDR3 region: CASSLQRGGGDYEQYF. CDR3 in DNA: TGTGCCAGCAGCTTACAGCGGGGGGGCGGGGATTATGAGCAGTACTTC.

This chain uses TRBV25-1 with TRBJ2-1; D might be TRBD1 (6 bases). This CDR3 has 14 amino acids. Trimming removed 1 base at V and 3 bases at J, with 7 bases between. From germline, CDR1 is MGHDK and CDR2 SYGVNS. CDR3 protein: CASSELGGYNEQFF. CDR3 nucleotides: TGTGCCAGCAGTGAATTAGGGGGCTACAATGAGCAGTTCTTC.

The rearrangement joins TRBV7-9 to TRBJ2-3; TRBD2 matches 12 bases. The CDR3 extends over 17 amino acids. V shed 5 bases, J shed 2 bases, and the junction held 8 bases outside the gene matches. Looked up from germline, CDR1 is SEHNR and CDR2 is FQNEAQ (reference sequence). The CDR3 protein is CASSPRLAGALTDTQYF. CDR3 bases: TGTGCCAGCAGCCCGCGACTAGCGGGGGCCCTCACAGATACGCAGTATTTT.

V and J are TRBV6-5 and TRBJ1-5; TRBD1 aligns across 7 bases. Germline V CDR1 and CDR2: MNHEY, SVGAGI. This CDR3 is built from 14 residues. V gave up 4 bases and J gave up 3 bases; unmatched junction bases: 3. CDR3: CASSSDRFNQPQHF. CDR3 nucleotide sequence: TGTGCCAGCAGTTCGGACAGGTTCAATCAGCCCCAGCATTTT.

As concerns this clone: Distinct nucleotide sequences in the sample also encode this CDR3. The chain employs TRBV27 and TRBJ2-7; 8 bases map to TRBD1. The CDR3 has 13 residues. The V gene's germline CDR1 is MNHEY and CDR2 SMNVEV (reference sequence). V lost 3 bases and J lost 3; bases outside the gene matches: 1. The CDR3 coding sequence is TGTGCCAGCAGTTTTGGACAGGGCTACGAGCAGTACTTC. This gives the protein CASSFGQGYEQYF.

The chain's CDR3 is CSAPREQGGLNTEAFF. The DNA for the CDR3 is TGCAGCGCCCCTCGGGAGCAGGGGGGATTGAACACTGAAGCTTTCTTT. The V gene is TRBV29-1, the J gene TRBJ1-1, with TRBD1 matching over 7 bases. V gave up 7 bases and J gave up 0 bases; unmatched junction bases: 14. The CDR3 covers 16 residues. CDR1 and CDR2 from the germline V gene are SQVTM and ANQGSEA.

CDR3 in amino acids: CASSLSAGWEQFF. CDR3 bases: TGTGCCAGCAGCTTATCCGCAGGGTGGGAGCAGTTCTTC. This chain links TRBV7-6 with TRBJ2-1; perhaps TRBD1 as D (5 bases). Per the germline V gene, CDR1 is SGHVS and CDR2 is FNYEAQ. There are 13 residues in the CDR3. The V gene lost 2 bases and the J gene lost 10 bases, with 12 bases spanning the gap.

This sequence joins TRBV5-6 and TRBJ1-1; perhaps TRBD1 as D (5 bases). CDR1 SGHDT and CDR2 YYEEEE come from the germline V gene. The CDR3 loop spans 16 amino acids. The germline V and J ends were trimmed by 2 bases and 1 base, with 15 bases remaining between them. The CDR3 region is CASSFISEGRNTEAFF. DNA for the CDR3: TGTGCCAGCAGCTTTATTTCGGAGGGGAGGAACACTGAAGCTTTCTTT.

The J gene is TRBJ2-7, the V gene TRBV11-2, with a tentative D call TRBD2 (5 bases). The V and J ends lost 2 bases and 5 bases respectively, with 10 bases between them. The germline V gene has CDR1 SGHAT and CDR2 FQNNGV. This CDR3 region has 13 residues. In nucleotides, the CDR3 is TGTGCCAGCAGCTTATCGGGGTCCCACGAGCAGTACTTC. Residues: CASSLSGSHEQYF.

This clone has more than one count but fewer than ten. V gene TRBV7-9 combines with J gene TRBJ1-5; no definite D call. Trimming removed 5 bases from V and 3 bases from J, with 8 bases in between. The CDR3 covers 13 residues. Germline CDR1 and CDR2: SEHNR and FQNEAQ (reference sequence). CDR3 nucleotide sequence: TGTGCCAGCAGCCCCGTAAACAATCAGCCCCAGCATTTT. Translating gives CASSPVNNQPQHF.

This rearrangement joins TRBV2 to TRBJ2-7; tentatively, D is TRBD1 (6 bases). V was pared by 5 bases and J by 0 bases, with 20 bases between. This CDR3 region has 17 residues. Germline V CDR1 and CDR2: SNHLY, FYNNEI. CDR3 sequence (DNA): TGTGCCAGCAGTCCCCATCCCCGACAGGTTGACTCCTACGAGCAGTACTTC. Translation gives CASSPHPRQVDSYEQYF.

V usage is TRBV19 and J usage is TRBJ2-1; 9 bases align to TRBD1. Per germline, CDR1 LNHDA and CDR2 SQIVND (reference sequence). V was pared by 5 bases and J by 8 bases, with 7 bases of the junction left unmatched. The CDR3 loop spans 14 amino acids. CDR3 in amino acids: CASSYGQGWYEQFF. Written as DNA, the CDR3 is TGTGCCAGTAGTTACGGACAGGGGTGGTATGAGCAGTTCTTC.

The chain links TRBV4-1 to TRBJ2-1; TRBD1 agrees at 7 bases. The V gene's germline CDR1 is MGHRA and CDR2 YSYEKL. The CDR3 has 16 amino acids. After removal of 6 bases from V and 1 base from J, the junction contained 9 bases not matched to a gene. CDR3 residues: CASSLAGGWSYNEQFF. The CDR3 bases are TGCGCCAGCAGTCTTGCAGGGGGTTGGTCCTACAATGAGCAGTTCTTC.

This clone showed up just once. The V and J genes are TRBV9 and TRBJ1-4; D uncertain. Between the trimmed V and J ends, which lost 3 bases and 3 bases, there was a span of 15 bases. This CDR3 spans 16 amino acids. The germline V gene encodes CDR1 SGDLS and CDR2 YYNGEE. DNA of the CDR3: TGTGCCAGCAGCGAGGTAGTGGACGCCCCTAATGAAAAACTGTTTTTT. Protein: CASSEVVDAPNEKLFF.